These 23 T cell receptor beta chains were sequenced from one sample in a study of T cells in Graves' hyperthyroidism and ophthalmopathy. It was RNA transcripts that yielded the amplified TCR beta CDR3 regions. The HTBI set primed first-round TCR CDR3 RT-PCR. One entry per CDR3 protein results from TCRdb running MiXCR on the multiplex PCR reads. In the table there are some 770,000 distinct CDR3 sequences, roughly 17% of which are singletons. The sequencing sample was made of blood. The receptors shown here come from a man between 18 and 29 years old with Graves' hyperthyroidism.

The chain recombines TRBV19 with TRBJ2-3, with 13 positions matching TRBD2. Trimming cost V 6 bases and J 2 bases; bases outside gene matches: 5. This CDR3 comprises 16 residues. Germline V gene data show CDR1 as LNHDA and CDR2 as SQIVND (reference sequence). CDR3 loop: CASSRTSGGLTDTQYF. As DNA, the CDR3 is TGTGCCAGTAGCCGGACTAGCGGGGGCCTCACAGATACGCAGTATTTT.

This clonotype was seen more than once but under ten times. The V call is TRBV28, the J call TRBJ1-2; D not resolved. This CDR3 contains 13 residues. With 5 bases removed from V and 2 bases from J, the gap between germline ends came to 9 bases. Looked up from germline, CDR1 is MDHEN and CDR2 is SYDVKM. This CDR3 reads CASSPHPNYGYTF. The CDR3 DNA is TGTGCCAGCAGTCCACACCCCAACTATGGCTACACCTTC.

The chain's CDR3 is CASKGGNQPQHF. DNA for the CDR3: TGTGCCAGCAAGGGTGGGAACCAGCCCCAGCATTTT. This sequence joins TRBV2 and TRBJ1-5; D gene unclear. The CDR3 sequence is 12 residues long. Germline lookup yields CDR1 SNHLY and CDR2 FYNNEI. The germline V and J ends were trimmed by 7 bases and 7 bases, with 11 bases remaining between them.

This clonotype has ten or more counts. V gene TRBV11-2 combines with J gene TRBJ2-2; D remains ambiguous. This CDR3 is 14 amino acids long. With 2 bases removed from V and 3 bases from J, the gap between germline ends came to 7 bases. Germline V gene sequence: CDR1 SGHAT, CDR2 FQNNGV. The CDR3 DNA follows: TGTGCCAGCAGCTTATTTGGTGACACCGGGGAGCTGTTTTTT. It encodes CASSLFGDTGELFF.

This clonotype was observed at least ten times. The CDR3 DNA sequence: TGCAGTGCTAGAGGTAGCGGGAGCTACAATGAGCAGTTCTTC. Its translation: CSARGSGSYNEQFF. The rearrangement links TRBV20-1 to TRBJ2-1; 9 nucleotides align to TRBD2. This CDR3 spans 14 amino acids. CDR1 is DFQATT, CDR2 SNEGSKA, per germline (reference sequence). With V trimmed by 1 base and J by 3 bases, 1 base remained unmatched.

The chain recombines TRBV5-1 with TRBJ2-5, with 7 bases that match TRBD1. Germline CDR1 is SGHRS and CDR2 is YFSETQ. Trimming at V came to 4 bases and at J to 1 base, leaving 7 bases not matched to a gene. The CDR3 is 15 amino acids. The chain's CDR3 is CASSETGTSQETQYF. The CDR3 nucleotides read TGCGCCAGCAGCGAGACAGGGACCTCCCAAGAGACCCAGTACTTC.

The chain links TRBV12-3 or TRBV12-4 to TRBJ2-7; D may be TRBD1 (6 bases). The CDR3 extends over 11 amino acids. The germline V and J ends were trimmed by 9 bases and 9 bases, with 15 bases remaining between them. CDR3 sequence (DNA): TGTGCCAGTTCGACAGGTGCTGGGCAGTACTTC. This translates into CASSTGAGQYF.

This clonotype was counted only a few times. The rearrangement links TRBV20-1 to TRBJ2-3; TRBD2 matches 7 bases. Germline V gives CDR1 DFQATT, CDR2 SNEGSKA (reference sequence). This CDR3 comprises 15 residues. V was pared by 5 bases and J by 4 bases, with 12 bases of the junction left unmatched. CDR3 coding DNA: TGCAGTGCTTTCCCTAGCGGACGAGGATCAGATACGCAGTATTTT. Its translation: CSAFPSGRGSDTQYF.

The chain carries TRBV28 and TRBJ2-7; 13 nucleotides agree with TRBD2. CDR3 size: 16 residues. J lost 4 bases, V lost 10 bases, and 13 bases had no gene match. The germline V gene encodes CDR1 MDHEN and CDR2 SYDVKM. Written as DNA, the CDR3 is TGTGCCAACGCTCCACTAGCGGGAGGGCCCGTTTACGAGCAGTACTTC. Protein sequence: CANAPLAGGPVYEQYF.

This clonotype has more than one count but fewer than ten. This CDR3 is CASSVLAGVRYEQYF. The CDR3 region has the DNA TGTGCCAGCAGCGTGCTAGCGGGAGTTCGGTACGAGCAGTACTTC. The rearrangement joins TRBV28 to TRBJ2-7, with 10 positions matching TRBD2. CDR3 length equals 15 residues. Per germline, CDR1 MDHEN and CDR2 SYDVKM. The V gene end was trimmed by 6 bases and the J gene end by 4 bases; junction bases not matched to a gene: 9.

The chain links TRBV20-1 to TRBJ1-2; tentatively, D is TRBD1 (5 bases). Germline-derived CDR1 and CDR2 are DFQATT and SNEGSKA (reference sequence). The CDR3 contains 13 residues. The V end was cut by 6 bases, the J end by 4 bases, with 15 bases between. The CDR3 sequence is CSARTPSSYGYTF. In DNA, the CDR3 is TGCAGTGCCCGGACACCATCCTCCTATGGCTACACCTTC.

The rearrangement links TRBV11-2 to TRBJ2-7; D may be TRBD2 (5 bases). Trimming cost V 2 bases and J 3 bases, with 20 bases left between them. Germline values: CDR1 SGHAT, CDR2 FQNNGV. This CDR3 region has 17 residues. CDR3 nucleotides: TGTGCCAGCAGCTTATGGGCGTTAGCGCGGATAGACTACGAGCAGTACTTC. It encodes CASSLWALARIDYEQYF.

Ten or more counts support this clonotype. V usage is TRBV27 and J usage is TRBJ2-2, with D unclear. Per germline, CDR1 MNHEY and CDR2 SMNVEV (reference sequence). The CDR3 runs to 13 residues. V lost 5 bases, J lost 3 bases, and 7 bases lay in between. In nucleotides, the CDR3 is TGTGCCAGCAGTCAACCCCACACCGGGGAGCTGTTTTTT. This gives the protein CASSQPHTGELFF.

This clonotype turned up a few times. V gene TRBV2 combines with J gene TRBJ1-5, with D possibly TRBD1 on 6 matching bases. This CDR3 is 15 amino acids long. Trimming stripped 3 bases from V and 1 base from J, with 10 bases between. Germline V gene data show CDR1 as SNHLY and CDR2 as FYNNEI. DNA for the CDR3: TGTGCCAGCAGTGACAGGGGAGGAAGCAATCAGCCCCAGCATTTT. Protein product: CASSDRGGSNQPQHF. The whole variable domain, remainder taken from reference TRBV2 and TRBJ1-5, is EPEVTQTPSHQVTQMGQEVILRCVPISNHLYFYWYRQILGQKVEFLVSFYNNEISEKSEIFDDQFSVERPDGSNFTLKIRSTKLEDSAMYFCASSDRGGSNQPQHFGDGTRLSIL.

A note on this clonotype: A single base separates this from a much larger clone, so it may be a read error. The V call is TRBV7-9, the J call TRBJ1-2, with 9 bases that match TRBD1. Germline CDR1 and CDR2: SEHNR and FQNEAQ (reference sequence). The CDR3 has 19 amino acids. As DNA, the CDR3 is TGTACCAGCAGCTTAGGCTCCGGGACAGGGACCATATCTCACTATGGCTACACCTTC. Translation: CTSSLGSGTGTISHYGYTF.

The chain employs TRBV18 and TRBJ1-1; D is unclear. Germline V gene lookup returns CDR1 KGHSH and CDR2 LQKENI. V was pared by 3 bases and J by 7 bases, with 9 bases between. The CDR3 covers 12 residues. As DNA, the CDR3 is TGTGCCAGCTCACCTGAAATGGGTGAAGCTTTCTTT. Protein sequence: CASSPEMGEAFF.

This clonotype was found many times. The chain joins TRBV11-2 to TRBJ2-3; the D gene is possibly TRBD2 (5 bases). V was trimmed by 6 bases and J by 2 bases, leaving 6 bases between them. This CDR3 comprises 12 residues. Germline V gives CDR1 SGHAT, CDR2 FQNNGV. CDR3 protein: CASSRDTDTQYF. In DNA form, the CDR3 reads TGTGCCAGCAGTCGGGACACAGATACGCAGTATTTT.

This clonotype was observed many times. The chain recombines TRBV7-9 with TRBJ2-3, with TRBD2 matching over 9 bases. The V segment lost 5 bases and the J segment 2 bases; nucleotides outside the gene matches: 14. This CDR3 is built from 18 residues. Germline lookup yields CDR1 SEHNR and CDR2 FQNEAQ (reference sequence). The CDR3 protein is CASSTPPGAGGLTDTQYF. CDR3 sequence (DNA): TGTGCCAGCAGCACCCCCCCGGGAGCGGGAGGACTCACAGATACGCAGTATTTT.

V and J are TRBV10-3 and TRBJ2-2; TRBD2 matches 8 bases. CDR3 length equals 16 residues. Germline CDR1 ENHRY, CDR2 SYGVKD. The V gene end was trimmed by 7 bases and the J gene end by 6 bases; junction bases not matched to a gene: 13. The CDR3 DNA is TGTGCCATCACCAAGAGAGCGGGAGAAGGGGCCGGGGAGCTGTTTTTT. Protein product: CAITKRAGEGAGELFF.

The chain is built from TRBV11-2 and TRBJ2-7; no clear D. CDR3 size: 15 residues. Germline V gene data show CDR1 as SGHAT and CDR2 as FQNNGV. V lost 1 base, J lost 0 bases, and 10 bases lay in between. The CDR3 DNA reads TGTGCCAGCAGCTTAGCCAGGATTCACTCCTACGAGCAGTACTTC. Its translation: CASSLARIHSYEQYF.

This clonotype has only a few counts. V usage is TRBV7-9 and J usage is TRBJ2-7, with TRBD2 identical over 9 bases. The CDR3 has 13 amino acids. Germline V gives CDR1 SEHNR, CDR2 FQNEAQ (reference sequence). V gave up 10 bases and J gave up 0 bases; unmatched junction bases: 4. CDR3 protein: CATLAGSSYEQYF. Here the CDR3 DNA reads TGTGCCACCCTAGCGGGATCCTCCTACGAGCAGTACTTC.

This clonotype occurred a few times. This rearrangement joins TRBV29-1 to TRBJ2-7; perhaps TRBD1 as D (5 bases). The CDR3 loop spans 13 amino acids. CDR1 SQVTM and CDR2 ANQGSEA come from the germline V gene. Trimming shortened V by 4 bases and J by 0 bases, and 10 bases separated the two germline ends. The CDR3 here is CSVGSTVSYEQYF. Here the CDR3 DNA reads TGCAGCGTTGGGTCGACAGTCTCCTACGAGCAGTACTTC.

The gene calls are TRBV6-2 or TRBV6-3 and TRBJ1-4; D is unclear. This CDR3 is 16 amino acids long. V was shortened by 0 bases and J by 5 bases, with 13 bases between the two germline ends. Germline lookup yields CDR1 MNHEY and CDR2 SVGEGT. The CDR3 DNA sequence: TGTGCCAGCAGTTACTCGAGTGGGAGGGTAAATGAAAAACTGTTTTTT. Translating gives CASSYSSGRVNEKLFF.